This entry lists 27 T cell receptor beta chains sequenced from one sample in a study of blood T cells in healthy people across ages. Through a sample-barcoded 5' primer and a J-beta primer mix, a second PCR was run for roughly 7 to 12 cycles. TCRdb fed the 5' RACE reads into MiXCR, producing one record per CDR3 protein. Of 1.4 million to 1.5 million distinct CDR3 sequences listed, 42% are singletons. Specimen: blood. Source of these receptors: a young woman in good health.

V gene TRBV2 combines with J gene TRBJ2-2, with D tentatively TRBD1 (6 bases). V was clipped by 6 bases and J by 3 bases, with 11 bases between them. The germline V gene has CDR1 SNHLY and CDR2 FYNNEI. This CDR3 region has 14 residues. The CDR3 protein is CASRGRTDTGELFF. The CDR3, as DNA: TGTGCCAGCAGGGGTCGGACAGACACCGGGGAGCTGTTTTTT.

This clonotype was seen more than once but under ten times. The V gene is TRBV7-2, the J gene TRBJ2-7, with 11 bases matching TRBD2. The CDR3 covers 16 residues. Trimming removed 5 bases from V and 2 bases from J; junction bases left unmatched: 8. The germline V gene has CDR1 SGHTA and CDR2 FQGNSA. CDR3 coding DNA: TGTGCCAGCAGCCCGATGACTAGCGGGGAAACCTACGAGCAGTACTTC. Its protein is CASSPMTSGETYEQYF.

In nucleotides, the CDR3 is TGTGCCAGCAGCAAACCCCCACTAGCGGTGGCCTACGAGCAGTACTTC. Amino acid sequence: CASSKPPLAVAYEQYF. The chain combines TRBV21-1 with TRBJ2-7; the table assigns TRBD2, which was not confirmed against the DNA. TRBV21-1 is labeled a pseudogene. The CDR3 contains 16 residues.

Only a few counts were recorded for this clonotype. V gene TRBV20-1 combines with J gene TRBJ2-7, with 15 bases aligning to TRBD2. The CDR3 has 16 amino acids. Germline assignment: CDR1 DFQATT and CDR2 SNEGSKA (reference sequence). J lost 3 bases, V lost 6 bases, and 9 bases had no gene match. The CDR3 reads CSAGGLAGGSGYEQYF. CDR3 DNA: TGCAGTGCGGGGGGACTAGCGGGAGGATCAGGCTACGAGCAGTACTTC.

The sample holds a few counts of this clonotype. The junction departs from the called germline gene at one end, perhaps through a read error. The chain couples TRBV5-1 to TRBJ1-5, with 8 bases that match TRBD1. The CDR3 extends over 14 amino acids. Germline V gene lookup returns CDR1 SGHRS and CDR2 YFSETQ. CDR3 sequence: CASSPQGAGQPQHF. The CDR3 DNA follows: TGTGCCAGCAGTCCCCAGGGGGCCGGGCAGCCCCAGCATTTT.

V gene TRBV5-1 combines with J gene TRBJ2-1; 7 bases line up with TRBD1. J was trimmed by 1 base and V by 8 bases; bases with no gene match: 12. CDR1 SGHRS and CDR2 YFSETQ come from the germline V gene. The CDR3 contains 16 residues. The CDR3: CARATRGSGSYNEQFF. CDR3 nucleotide sequence: TGCGCCAGGGCGACCAGGGGGTCCGGTTCCTACAATGAGCAGTTCTTC. The variable domain in full, completed from reference TRBV5-1 and TRBJ2-1, reads KAGVTQTPRYLIKTRGQQVTLSCSPISGHRSVSWYQQTPGQGLQFLFEYFSETQRNKGNFPGRFSGRQFSNSRSEMNVSTLELGDSALYLCARATRGSGSYNEQFFGPGTRLTVL.

The J gene is TRBJ2-3, the V gene TRBV20-1; D is uncertain. CDR1 is DFQATT, CDR2 SNEGSKA, per germline (reference sequence). Trimming took 2 bases from V and 11 from J, leaving 17 bases between them. The CDR3 runs to 13 residues. Written as DNA, the CDR3 is TGCAGTGCTAGAACCGCGGTGTACAATGAGCAGTATTTT. Protein product: CSARTAVYNEQYF.

The sample holds a few counts of this clonotype. This rearrangement joins TRBV27 to TRBJ2-1, with D tentatively TRBD2 (7 bases). V shed 5 bases and J shed 8 bases, with 19 bases lying between them. Germline V gene sequence: CDR1 MNHEY, CDR2 SMNVEV (reference sequence). This CDR3 is built from 15 residues. CDR3 protein: CASSLEGGGVYEQFF. CDR3 nucleotide sequence: TGTGCCAGCAGTCTGGAGGGGGGGGGAGTGTATGAGCAGTTCTTC.

This clonotype was seen only a few times. This chain's CDR3 is CASSLSLAGGGGYIQYF. The DNA of the CDR3 is TGTGCCAGCAGCCTATCTCTAGCGGGGGGCGGGGGGTACATTCAGTACTTC. This rearrangement joins TRBV28 to TRBJ2-4; 11 positions agree with TRBD2. With V trimmed by 6 bases and J by 8 bases, 15 bases remained unmatched. CDR1 MDHEN and CDR2 SYDVKM come from the germline V gene. The CDR3 is made up of 17 amino acids.

CDR3 amino acids: CASSSWPELAGGYNEQFF. For the CDR3, the DNA is TGTGCCAGCAGCTCATGGCCCGAACTAGCGGGGGGCTACAATGAGCAGTTCTTC. This chain uses TRBV7-9 with TRBJ2-1, with TRBD2 matching over 12 bases. With V trimmed by 4 bases and J by 3 bases, 10 bases remained unmatched. This CDR3 is built from 18 residues. Germline lookup yields CDR1 SEHNR and CDR2 FQNEAQ (reference sequence).

The chain is built from TRBV4-1 and TRBJ2-7, with D perhaps matching TRBD1 (5 bases). Trimming shortened V by 3 bases and J by 2 bases, and 14 bases separated the two germline ends. The CDR3 consists of 15 residues. Looked up from germline, CDR1 is MGHRA and CDR2 is YSYEKL. DNA of the CDR3: TGCGCCAGCAGCCACACACAACAGGACCCCTACGAGCAGTACTTC. It is translated as CASSHTQQDPYEQYF.

To note about this clonotype: A junction boundary mismatches the germline segment, possibly from a read error. The V and J genes are TRBV12-3 or TRBV12-4 and TRBJ2-3, with 11 positions matching TRBD2. CDR3 length: 15 residues. The CDR3 here is CASRSPSGRTDTEYF. CDR3 nucleotide sequence: TGTGCCAGCAGGTCCCCTAGCGGGAGGACAGATACGGAGTATTTT.

J is TRBJ1-4 and V is TRBV7-8; no firm D call. The ends were cut back, 2 bases at V and 4 bases at J, with 11 bases in the middle. This CDR3 is 15 amino acids long. Germline V gene data show CDR1 as SGHVS and CDR2 as FQNEAQ. The CDR3 reads CASSLREGRNEKLFF. The CDR3 DNA reads as TGTGCCAGCAGCTTAAGGGAGGGCCGTAATGAAAAACTGTTTTTT.

The chain recombines TRBV29-1 with TRBJ1-1; 7 positions match TRBD1. V lost 7 bases to trimming and J lost 2 bases; unmatched junction nucleotides: 1. The CDR3 is 11 amino acids. Germline V gene sequence: CDR1 SQVTM, CDR2 ANQGSEA. The CDR3 nucleotides read TGCAGCGAGGGGGCTAACACTGAAGCTTTCTTT. Translated, it gives CSEGANTEAFF.

The V and J genes are TRBV7-2 and TRBJ2-3; 11 nucleotides line up with TRBD2. The germline V gene has CDR1 SGHTA and CDR2 FQGNSA. V lost 5 bases and J lost 6; bases outside the gene matches: 10. The CDR3 sequence is 16 residues long. In nucleotides, the CDR3 is TGTGCCAGCAGCCTTCTAGCGGGGGGTGCCCATGATACGCAGTATTTT. Amino acid sequence: CASSLLAGGAHDTQYF. Using reference TRBV7-2 and TRBJ2-3 for the parts outside the CDR3, the full variable domain is GAGVSQSPSNKVTEKGKDVELRCDPISGHTALYWYRQSLGQGLEFLIYFQGNSAPDKSGLPSDRFSAERTGGSVSTLTIQRTQQEDSAVYLCASSLLAGGAHDTQYFGPGTRLTVL.

This clonotype was seen a handful of times. This rearrangement joins TRBV12-3 or TRBV12-4 to TRBJ1-2; tentative D call: TRBD1 (5 bases). The CDR3 consists of 16 residues. V shed 6 bases and J shed 4 bases, with 21 bases lying between them. The CDR3 DNA follows: TGTGCCAGCAGCACGATTCCGGGACTACTTCCCTATGGCTACACCTTC. Protein: CASSTIPGLLPYGYTF.

The chain links TRBV25-1 to TRBJ2-1; perhaps TRBD1 as D (6 bases). The J call may be in error: the DNA end matches TRBJ2-7 better. CDR3 length equals 14 residues. Germline assignment: CDR1 MGHDK and CDR2 SYGVNS. As DNA, the CDR3 is TGTGCCAGCAGTGAATCAGGGGCCGGCAATGAGCAGTACTTC. Translated, it gives CASSESGAGNEQYF.

V gene TRBV18 combines with J gene TRBJ2-1, with D possibly matching TRBD2 (5 bases). Trimming removed 2 bases at V and 9 bases at J, with 8 bases between. The CDR3 is 12 residues long. CDR1 is KGHSH, CDR2 LQKENI, per germline. The CDR3 spells CASSPVGSEQFF. CDR3 nucleotides: TGTGCCAGCTCACCAGTGGGGAGTGAGCAGTTCTTC.

The chain recombines TRBV25-1 with TRBJ1-2, with unresolved D. This CDR3 has 10 residues. In germline, CDR1 is MGHDK, CDR2 SYGVNS. The V and J ends lost 8 bases and 5 bases respectively, with 6 bases between them. In DNA form, the CDR3 reads TGTGCCAGCTATCGTTATGGCTACACCTTC. It specifies CASYRYGYTF.

In its sample, this clonotype was seen a few times. The rearrangement joins TRBV10-2 to TRBJ1-1, with TRBD1 matching 8 bases. Losses at the gene ends were 2 bases for V and 1 base for J; bases not matched to a gene: 9. The CDR3 consists of 17 residues. Per the germline V gene, CDR1 is WSHSY and CDR2 is SAAADI. CDR3 protein: CASSERRQGARNTEAFF. The DNA for the CDR3 is TGCGCCAGCAGTGAGAGGAGGCAGGGGGCGAGGAACACTGAAGCTTTCTTT.

The chain is built from TRBV20-1 and TRBJ2-5; D may correspond to TRBD1 or TRBD2 (5 bases each). Per the germline V gene, CDR1 is DFQATT and CDR2 is SNEGSKA (reference sequence). This CDR3 has 14 amino acids. Trimming left V 0 bases short and J 4 bases short, with 12 bases between. CDR3 protein: CSARESGSGETQYF. Written as DNA, the CDR3 is TGCAGTGCTAGAGAGTCAGGGAGCGGAGAGACCCAGTACTTC.

This clonotype came up a few times. The V and J genes are TRBV6-1 and TRBJ2-1, with TRBD2 identical over 10 bases. V shed 0 bases, J shed 2 bases, and the junction held 4 bases outside the gene matches. The length of the CDR3 is 17 residues. Germline values: CDR1 MNHNS, CDR2 SASEGT. CDR3 sequence reads: CASSEAPSGSTYNEQFF. The CDR3, as DNA: TGTGCCAGCAGTGAAGCTCCTAGCGGGAGTACCTACAATGAGCAGTTCTTC.

The rearrangement links TRBV6-2 or TRBV6-3 to TRBJ2-7, with a tentative D call TRBD2 (5 bases). CDR1 is MNHEY and CDR2 is SVGEGT in the germline V gene. The CDR3 totals 14 residues. V was shortened by 7 bases and J by 7 bases, with 20 bases between the two germline ends. Here the CDR3 DNA reads TGTGCCAGCACCTACGGGATGGCCTCGGGAGAGCAGTACTTC. Its translation: CASTYGMASGEQYF.

To note about this clonotype: Germline is not matched at one junction end, which may reflect a read error. The V and J genes are TRBV6-5 and TRBJ1-1; D is uncertain. Germline CDR1 MNHEY, CDR2 SVGAGI. CDR3 length: 13 amino acids. The CDR3 loop is CASSYAVNTGAFF. The CDR3 DNA reads TGTGCCAGCAGTTACGCCGTGAACACTGGAGCTTTCTTT.

This CDR3 is CASSQDWVFLNTEAFF. The CDR3 DNA reads as TGTGCCAGCAGCCAAGATTGGGTTTTCCTGAACACTGAAGCTTTCTTT. The chain uses TRBV4-2 and TRBJ1-1, with D unresolved. Germline V lookup: CDR1 LGHNA, CDR2 YNFKEQ. Trimming removed 0 bases at V and 0 bases at J, with 11 bases between. This CDR3 comprises 16 residues.

The chain uses TRBV10-3 and TRBJ1-4; 7 bases align to TRBD1. Losses at the gene ends were 3 bases for V and 6 bases for J; bases not matched to a gene: 10. This CDR3 has 16 amino acids. The germline CDR1 and CDR2 sequences are ENHRY and SYGVKD. The CDR3 coding sequence is TGTGCCATCAGTGACCCGCGACAGGGAAGGGATGAAAAACTGTTTTTT. It yields the protein CAISDPRQGRDEKLFF.

Remarks on this clonotype: An end of the junction does not agree with germline; a read error may underlie this. The V and J genes are TRBV6-6 and TRBJ1-1; 10 positions match TRBD1. There are 15 residues in the CDR3. Germline CDR1 is MNHNY and CDR2 is SVGAGI (reference sequence). The CDR3 spells CASSYSETGGAGAFF. CDR3 in DNA: TGTGCCAGTAGTTACTCGGAGACAGGGGGCGCGGGGGCTTTCTTT.